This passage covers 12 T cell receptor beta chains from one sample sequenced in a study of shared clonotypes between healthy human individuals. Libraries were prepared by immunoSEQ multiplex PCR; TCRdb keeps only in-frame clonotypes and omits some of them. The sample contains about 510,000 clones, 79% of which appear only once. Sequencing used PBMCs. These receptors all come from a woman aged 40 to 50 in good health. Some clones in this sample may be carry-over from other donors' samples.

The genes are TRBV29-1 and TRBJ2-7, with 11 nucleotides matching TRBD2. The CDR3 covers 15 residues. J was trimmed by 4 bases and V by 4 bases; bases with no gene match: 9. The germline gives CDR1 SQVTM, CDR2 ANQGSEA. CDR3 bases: TGCAGCGTTGTAGGTGCGGGACTAGCGGCATACGAGCAGTACTTC. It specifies CSVVGAGLAAYEQYF.

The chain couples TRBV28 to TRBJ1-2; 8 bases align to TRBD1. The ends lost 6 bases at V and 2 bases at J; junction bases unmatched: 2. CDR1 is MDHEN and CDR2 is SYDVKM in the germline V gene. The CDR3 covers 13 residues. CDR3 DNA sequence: TGTGCCAGCAGAAGGGACAGGAACTATGGCTACACCTTC. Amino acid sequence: CASRRDRNYGYTF.

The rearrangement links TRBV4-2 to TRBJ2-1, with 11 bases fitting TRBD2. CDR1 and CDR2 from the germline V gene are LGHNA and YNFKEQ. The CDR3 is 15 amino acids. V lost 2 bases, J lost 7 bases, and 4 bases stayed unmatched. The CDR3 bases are TGTGCCAGCAGCCAAAGAAGGACTAGCGGGAATGAGCAGTTCTTC. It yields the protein CASSQRRTSGNEQFF.

DNA for the CDR3: TGTGCCGGCCGTAGCCCTAACTATGGCTACACCTTC. Translated: CAGRSPNYGYTF. The chain is built from TRBV28 and TRBJ1-2; no reliable D call. Looked up from germline, CDR1 is MDHEN and CDR2 is SYDVKM. This CDR3 has 12 residues. V was pared by 11 bases and J by 0 bases, with 10 bases between.

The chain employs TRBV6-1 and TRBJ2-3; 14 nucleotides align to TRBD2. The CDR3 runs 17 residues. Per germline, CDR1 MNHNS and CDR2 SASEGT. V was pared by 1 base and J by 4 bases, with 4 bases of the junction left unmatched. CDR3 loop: CASSEVRLAGGPDTQYF. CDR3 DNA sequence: TGTGCCAGCAGTGAAGTGCGACTAGCGGGAGGGCCAGATACGCAGTATTTT.

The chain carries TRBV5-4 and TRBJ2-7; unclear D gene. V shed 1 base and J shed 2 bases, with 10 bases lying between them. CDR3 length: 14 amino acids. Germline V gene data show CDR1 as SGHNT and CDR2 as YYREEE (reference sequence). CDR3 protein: CASSLKYTPYEQYF. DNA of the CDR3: TGTGCCAGCAGCTTGAAGTACACCCCCTACGAGCAGTACTTC.

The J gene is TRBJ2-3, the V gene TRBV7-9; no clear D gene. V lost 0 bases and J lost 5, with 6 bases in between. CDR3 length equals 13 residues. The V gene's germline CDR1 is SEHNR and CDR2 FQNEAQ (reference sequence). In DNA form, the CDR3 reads TGTGCCAGCAGCTTAGCGCGAGAAGATACGCAGTATTTT. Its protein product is CASSLAREDTQYF.

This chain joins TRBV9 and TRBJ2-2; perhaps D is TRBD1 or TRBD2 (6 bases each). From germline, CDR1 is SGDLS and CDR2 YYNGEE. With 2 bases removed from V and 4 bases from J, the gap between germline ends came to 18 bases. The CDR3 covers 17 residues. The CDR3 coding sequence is TGTGCCAGCAGCGTCCCGAGGGGGGTAGTGGGCACCGGGGAGCTGTTTTTT. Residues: CASSVPRGVVGTGELFF.

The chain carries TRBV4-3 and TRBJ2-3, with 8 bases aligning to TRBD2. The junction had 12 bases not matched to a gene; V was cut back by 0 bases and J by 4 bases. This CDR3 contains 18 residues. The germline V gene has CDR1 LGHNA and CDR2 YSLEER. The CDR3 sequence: CASSQDLNPAGVPDTQYF. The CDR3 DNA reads TGCGCCAGCAGCCAAGATCTTAACCCAGCGGGAGTCCCAGATACGCAGTATTTT.

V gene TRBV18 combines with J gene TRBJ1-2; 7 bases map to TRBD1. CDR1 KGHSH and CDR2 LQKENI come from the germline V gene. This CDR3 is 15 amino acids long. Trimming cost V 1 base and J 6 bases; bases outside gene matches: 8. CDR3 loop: CASSPLRGGTDGYTF. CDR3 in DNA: TGTGCCAGCTCACCACTCAGAGGGGGCACCGATGGCTACACCTTC.

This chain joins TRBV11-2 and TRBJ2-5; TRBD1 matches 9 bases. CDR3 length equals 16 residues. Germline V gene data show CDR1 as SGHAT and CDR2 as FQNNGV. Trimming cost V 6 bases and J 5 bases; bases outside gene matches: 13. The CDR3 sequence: CASRLTGGAIWETQYF. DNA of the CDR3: TGTGCCAGCAGACTCACAGGGGGCGCGATCTGGGAGACCCAGTACTTC.

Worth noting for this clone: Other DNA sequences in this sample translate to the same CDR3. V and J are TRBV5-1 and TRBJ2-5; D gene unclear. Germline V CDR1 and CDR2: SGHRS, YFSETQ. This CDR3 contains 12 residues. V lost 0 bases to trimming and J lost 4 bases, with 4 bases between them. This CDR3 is CASSLAGETQYF. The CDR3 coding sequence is TGCGCCAGCAGCTTGGCAGGAGAGACCCAGTACTTC.